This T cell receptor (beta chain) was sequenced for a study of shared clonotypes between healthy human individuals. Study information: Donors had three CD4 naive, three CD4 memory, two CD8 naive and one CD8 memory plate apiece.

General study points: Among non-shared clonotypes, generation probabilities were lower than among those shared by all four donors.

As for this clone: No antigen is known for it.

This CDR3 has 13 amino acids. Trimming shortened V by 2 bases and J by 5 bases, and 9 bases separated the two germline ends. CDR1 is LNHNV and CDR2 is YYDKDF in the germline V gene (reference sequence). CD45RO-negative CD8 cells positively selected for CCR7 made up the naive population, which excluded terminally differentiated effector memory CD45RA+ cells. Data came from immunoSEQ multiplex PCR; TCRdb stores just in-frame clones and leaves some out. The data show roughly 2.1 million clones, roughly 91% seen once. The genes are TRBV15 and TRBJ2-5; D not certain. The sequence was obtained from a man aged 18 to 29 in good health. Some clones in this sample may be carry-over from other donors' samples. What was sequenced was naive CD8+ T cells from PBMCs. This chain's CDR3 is CATSRIRAETQYF. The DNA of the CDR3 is TGTGCCACCAGCAGAATTCGGGCGGAGACCCAGTACTTC.